These 22 T cell receptor beta chains were all obtained from the same sample, sequenced in a study of post-analysis software for immune sequencing data. General observations from the study: Five TRBV segments, including TRBV5-6, TRBV5-1 and TRBV20-1, were more frequent in patients than controls.

Each TCR beta cDNA library carried unique molecular identifiers. TCRdb ran MiXCR on the PCR reads and lists one entry per CDR3 protein. The sample yields some 240,000 distinct CDR3 sequences, 36% seen once. Antigens for these TCRs are unknown. Sequencing input: blood. These receptors were taken from a girl between 10 and 17 years old with multiple sclerosis.

This clonotype has more than one count but fewer than ten. V usage is TRBV19 and J usage is TRBJ1-5; possibly TRBD1 for D (6 bases). V was shortened by 9 bases and J by 0 bases, with 12 bases between the two germline ends. This CDR3 spans 14 amino acids. The germline gives CDR1 LNHDA, CDR2 SQIVND (reference sequence). CDR3 in amino acids: CASKGVYSNQPQHF. For the CDR3, the DNA is TGTGCCAGCAAGGGGGTATATAGCAATCAGCCCCAGCATTTT.

As DNA, the CDR3 is TGTGCCATCAGTGAGGGGACATCTAACTATGGCTACACCTTC. This gives the protein CAISEGTSNYGYTF. The chain is built from TRBV10-3 and TRBJ1-2; perhaps TRBD1 as D (6 bases). The CDR3 covers 14 residues. V dropped 2 bases and J dropped 0 bases, with 7 bases sitting between them. The germline V gene encodes CDR1 ENHRY and CDR2 SYGVKD.

This clonotype was observed at least ten times. The chain couples TRBV5-1 to TRBJ2-1; TRBD1 matches 8 bases. Germline lookup yields CDR1 SGHRS and CDR2 YFSETQ. This CDR3 spans 14 amino acids. The V segment lost 5 bases and the J segment 7 bases; nucleotides outside the gene matches: 8. DNA of the CDR3: TGCGCCAGCAGGCAAATGACAGGGGTGAATGAGCAGTTCTTC. Protein: CASRQMTGVNEQFF.

This clonotype was observed many times. The rearrangement joins TRBV10-3 to TRBJ2-5; TRBD1 aligns across 10 bases. CDR3 size: 14 residues. Germline V CDR1 and CDR2: ENHRY, SYGVKD. Losses at the gene ends were 1 base for V and 5 bases for J; bases not matched to a gene: 1. CDR3 sequence reads: CAISEWDRGETQYF. In DNA, the CDR3 is TGTGCCATCAGTGAGTGGGACAGGGGTGAGACCCAGTACTTC.

About this clonotype itself: Possible read error: a much larger clone is one base away. This rearrangement joins TRBV5-6 to TRBJ2-7, with D possibly called TRBD1 or TRBD2 (5 bases each). Trimming removed 4 bases at V and 5 bases at J, with 13 bases between. The CDR3 consists of 13 residues. Germline-derived CDR1 and CDR2 are SGHDT and YYEEEE. CDR3: CASSRGRRHEQYF. The CDR3 DNA reads TGTGCCAGCAGCCGGGGCAGACGTCACGAGCAGTACTTC.

The chain links TRBV12-3 or TRBV12-4 to TRBJ2-5; TRBD2 agrees at 7 bases. The CDR3 is 14 residues long. V trimming: 3 bases; J trimming: 4 bases; junction bases outside the gene matches: 5. The CDR3, as DNA: TGTGCCAGCAGTTTGAGGAGGGAGGGAGAGACCCAGTACTTC. Protein: CASSLRREGETQYF.

V is TRBV20-1 and J is TRBJ2-4; D is uncertain. Per the germline V gene, CDR1 is DFQATT and CDR2 is SNEGSKA (reference sequence). The CDR3 is 11 residues long. The V and J ends lost 3 bases and 6 bases respectively, with 6 bases between them. The DNA for the CDR3 is TGCAGTGCTAGCGGTATAAACATTCAGTACTTC. This gives the protein CSASGINIQYF.

This clonotype was seen ten or more times. The J gene is TRBJ2-3, the V gene TRBV24-1; 13 bases agree with TRBD2. The ends lost 4 bases at V and 13 bases at J; junction bases unmatched: 7. The CDR3 is 14 residues long. Germline CDR1 and CDR2: KGHDR and SFDVKD. For the CDR3, the DNA is TGTGCCACCAGTGACAGGACTAGCGGGGGTTTGGAGTATTTT. It yields the protein CATSDRTSGGLEYF.

This chain uses TRBV14 with TRBJ2-3; 8 nucleotides align to TRBD2. This CDR3 spans 14 amino acids. In germline, CDR1 is SGHDN, CDR2 FVKESK. V shed 5 bases, J shed 5 bases, and the junction held 6 bases outside the gene matches. Written as DNA, the CDR3 is TGTGCCAGCAGCGTAGCGGGATCTGTAGATACGCAGTATTTT. Its translation is CASSVAGSVDTQYF.

V usage is TRBV19 and J usage is TRBJ1-1; D remains ambiguous. CDR1 LNHDA and CDR2 SQIVND come from the germline V gene (reference sequence). The CDR3 loop spans 13 amino acids. V gave up 5 bases and J gave up 5 bases, with 12 bases separating them. This chain's CDR3 is CASSVKTWTEAFF. CDR3 DNA sequence: TGTGCCAGTAGTGTTAAGACTTGGACTGAAGCTTTCTTT.

The CDR3 spells CASSPQGRSGNTIYF. The CDR3 DNA is TGTGCCAGCAGCCCCCAGGGACGGAGTGGAAACACCATATATTTT. The chain uses TRBV3-1 and TRBJ1-3, with TRBD1 as a possible D gene (5 bases). Germline loops: CDR1 LGHDT, CDR2 YNNKEL (reference sequence). With 4 bases removed from V and 3 bases from J, the gap between germline ends came to 13 bases. The CDR3 has 15 amino acids.

This clonotype has only one observation. This rearrangement joins TRBV20-1 to TRBJ2-2, with 9 bases aligning to TRBD2. With V trimmed by 5 bases and J by 2 bases, 3 bases remained unmatched. The CDR3 runs to 14 residues. CDR1 DFQATT and CDR2 SNEGSKA come from the germline V gene (reference sequence). The CDR3 reads CSALAGANTGELFF. DNA for the CDR3: TGCAGTGCTTTAGCGGGAGCAAACACCGGGGAGCTGTTTTTT.

This clonotype was picked up many times. The genes are TRBV27 and TRBJ2-3, with 12 bases lining up with TRBD2. Per germline, CDR1 MNHEY and CDR2 SMNVEV (reference sequence). Losses at the gene ends were 4 bases for V and 1 base for J; bases not matched to a gene: 6. This CDR3 is built from 17 residues. Here the CDR3 DNA reads TGTGCCAGCAGTTCGTTCCTAGCGGGGGGGCGCACAGATACGCAGTATTTT. It specifies CASSSFLAGGRTDTQYF.

This clonotype was picked up many times. J is TRBJ1-4 and V is TRBV4-1; D call uncertain. The CDR3 has 11 residues. The V end lost 4 bases, the J end lost 5 bases, and 2 bases lay between the germline ends. The germline gives CDR1 MGHRA, CDR2 YSYEKL. This CDR3 is CASSPNEKLFF. As DNA, the CDR3 is TGCGCCAGCAGCCCAAATGAAAAACTGTTTTTT.

This clonotype appeared many times. The V and J genes are TRBV27 and TRBJ2-3; a weak D match, TRBD2 (5 bases). The germline gives CDR1 MNHEY, CDR2 SMNVEV (reference sequence). The CDR3 extends over 17 amino acids. Trimming took 2 bases from V and 0 from J, leaving 15 bases between them. The CDR3 loop reads CASSLGVTLASTDTQYF. The CDR3 DNA reads TGTGCCAGCAGTTTAGGCGTAACCCTAGCTAGCACAGATACGCAGTATTTT.

The CDR3 loop reads CASSFEWNTEAFF. CDR3 DNA sequence: TGTGCCAGCAGCTTTGAATGGAACACTGAAGCTTTCTTT. This chain connects TRBV7-3 to TRBJ1-1; no clear D. The V end lost 3 bases, the J end lost 1 base, and 6 bases lay between the germline ends. CDR3 length equals 13 residues. The V gene's germline CDR1 is SGHTA and CDR2 FQGTGA.

This clonotype was observed at least ten times. This chain's CDR3 is CASSLSGYNEQFF. In nucleotides, the CDR3 is TGCGCCAGCAGCTTGTCAGGGTACAATGAGCAGTTCTTC. The V and J genes are TRBV5-1 and TRBJ2-1, with a weak D call TRBD1 (5 bases). This CDR3 contains 13 residues. V lost 1 base and J lost 4, with 6 bases in between. Germline values: CDR1 SGHRS, CDR2 YFSETQ.

The rearrangement links TRBV29-1 to TRBJ1-2, with TRBD1 identical over 9 bases. Germline V gives CDR1 SQVTM, CDR2 ANQGSEA. The CDR3 length is 13 residues. With 6 bases clipped from V and 4 bases from J, the junction kept 6 bases outside the gene matches. The CDR3 DNA is TGCAGCGTCGCCGGGACAGGGACCTATGGCTACACCTTC. It translates to CSVAGTGTYGYTF.

Written as DNA, the CDR3 is TGTGCCACGGGGCCAGTGGATCGGCCCCAGCATTTT. Residues: CATGPVDRPQHF. The chain uses TRBV10-3 and TRBJ1-5; D might be TRBD1 (5 bases). Germline CDR1 is ENHRY and CDR2 is SYGVKD. V lost 10 bases and J 9 bases, leaving 16 bases between the germline ends. The CDR3 covers 12 residues.

This chain joins TRBV29-1 and TRBJ2-7; D not certain. Trimming stripped 2 bases from V and 7 bases from J, with 18 bases between. Germline CDR1 and CDR2: SQVTM and ANQGSEA. The CDR3 totals 14 residues. The CDR3 loop is CSVETWKSYNEQYF. The CDR3 coding sequence is TGCAGCGTTGAAACTTGGAAGTCCTACAATGAGCAGTACTTC.

At least ten counts were recorded for this clonotype. The rearrangement links TRBV14 to TRBJ2-3; D may match TRBD1 or TRBD2 (5 bases each). Germline CDR1 and CDR2: SGHDN and FVKESK. CDR3 length equals 14 residues. Trimming took off 1 base at V and 3 bases at J, with 8 bases between the two ends. CDR3 sequence reads: CASSQVWGTDTQYF. The CDR3, as DNA: TGTGCCAGCAGCCAAGTATGGGGGACAGATACGCAGTATTTT.

To note about this clonotype: A read error is the likely source, as a far larger clone sits one nucleotide away. The chain recombines TRBV27 with TRBJ1-5, with 7 bases identical to TRBD1. V shed 6 bases and J 2 bases; nucleotides not matched to a gene: 4. CDR1 and CDR2 from the germline V gene are MNHEY and SMNVEV (reference sequence). The CDR3 length is 14 residues. CDR3 coding DNA: TGTGCCAGCAGCTTCGGACAGGGCAATCAGCCCCAGCATTTT. Translation gives CASSFGQGNQPQHF.